Each of the 8 T cell receptor beta chains below was sequenced from the same sample in a study of CD8 T cells in Susac syndrome. A quantity of about 0.5 to 1 ug RNA underwent reverse transcription using random hexamers. TCRdb re-called the immunoSEQ multiplex PCR reads with MiXCR, one entry per CDR3 protein. The profile shows about 100,000 distinct CDR3 sequences, approximately 95% of them singletons. Sequenced input: CD8+ T cells from PBMCs. The source of these receptors is a human donor with Susac syndrome.

The chain combines TRBV3-1 with TRBJ2-3, with 11 bases fitting TRBD1. The germline gives CDR1 LGHDT, CDR2 YNNKEL (reference sequence). Trimming took 3 bases from V and 3 from J; bases not matched to a gene: 2. The CDR3 is 15 residues long. CDR3 amino acids: CASSHGTGGTDTQYF. The DNA of the CDR3 is TGTGCCAGCAGCCACGGGACAGGGGGGACAGATACGCAGTATTTT.

The CDR3: CATRLRGDSPLHF. The DNA of the CDR3 is TGTGCCACCAGGCTGCGAGGGGATTCACCCCTCCACTTT. This chain links TRBV24-1 with TRBJ1-6; TRBD1 is a possible D gene (5 bases). CDR3 size: 13 residues. Per the germline V gene, CDR1 is KGHDR and CDR2 is SFDVKD. V was trimmed by 7 bases and J by 8 bases, leaving 11 bases between them.

The chain uses TRBV19 and TRBJ1-5, with a weak D call TRBD1 (6 bases). Trimming removed 3 bases from V and 6 bases from J, with 12 bases in between. This CDR3 contains 14 residues. CDR1 and CDR2 (germline): LNHDA, SQIVND (reference sequence). CDR3 in DNA: TGTGCCAGTAGTATGGCAGGGGAGGTTCAGCCCCAGCATTTT. Its protein is CASSMAGEVQPQHF.

The rearrangement links TRBV2 to TRBJ2-1, with 11 bases fitting TRBD2. The germline V gene has CDR1 SNHLY and CDR2 FYNNEI. V shed 8 bases, J shed 0 bases, and the junction held 9 bases outside the gene matches. The CDR3 runs to 17 residues. CDR3 DNA sequence: TGTGCCAGCCTAGCGGGAGGAAAAAAGAGCTCCTACAATGAGCAGTTCTTC. Its protein is CASLAGGKKSSYNEQFF.

The chain joins TRBV5-1 to TRBJ2-1; TRBD2 agrees at 9 bases. Germline values: CDR1 SGHRS, CDR2 YFSETQ. This CDR3 has 15 residues. V gave up 4 bases and J gave up 4 bases; unmatched junction bases: 6. The CDR3 here is CASSPLAGPYNEQFF. CDR3 in DNA: TGCGCCAGCAGCCCTCTAGCGGGACCATACAATGAGCAGTTCTTC. The variable domain in full, completed from reference TRBV5-1 and TRBJ2-1, reads KAGVTQTPRYLIKTRGQQVTLSCSPISGHRSVSWYQQTPGQGLQFLFEYFSETQRNKGNFPGRFSGRQFSNSRSEMNVSTLELGDSALYLCASSPLAGPYNEQFFGPGTRLTVL.

This rearrangement joins TRBV6-1 to TRBJ1-6; 7 bases line up with TRBD1. The CDR3 extends over 18 amino acids. The J segment lost 6 bases and the V segment lost 10 bases, leaving 21 bases of the junction unmatched. Germline CDR1 is MNHNS and CDR2 is SASEGT. The CDR3 loop reads CATAASGQLSRSNSPLHF. For the CDR3, the DNA is TGTGCCACCGCTGCATCGGGACAGCTCAGCCGAAGTAATTCACCCCTCCACTTT.

This chain joins TRBV29-1 and TRBJ2-3; D perhaps matches TRBD2 (5 bases). The V and J ends lost 2 bases and 6 bases respectively, with 18 bases between them. Germline V lookup: CDR1 SQVTM, CDR2 ANQGSEA. There are 15 residues in the CDR3. The CDR3 coding sequence is TGCAGCGTTGAATTTCGGGGAACAGCCCTCGATACGCAGTATTTT. Amino acid sequence: CSVEFRGTALDTQYF.

V is TRBV25-1 and J is TRBJ1-1, with D unclear. Germline CDR1 reads MGHDK; CDR2 reads SYGVNS. This CDR3 is built from 13 residues. V dropped 9 bases and J dropped 1 base, with 12 bases sitting between them. The DNA for the CDR3 is TGTGCCAGTGAGGAGAGGGCGAACACTGAAGCTTTCTTT. It is translated as CASEERANTEAFF.